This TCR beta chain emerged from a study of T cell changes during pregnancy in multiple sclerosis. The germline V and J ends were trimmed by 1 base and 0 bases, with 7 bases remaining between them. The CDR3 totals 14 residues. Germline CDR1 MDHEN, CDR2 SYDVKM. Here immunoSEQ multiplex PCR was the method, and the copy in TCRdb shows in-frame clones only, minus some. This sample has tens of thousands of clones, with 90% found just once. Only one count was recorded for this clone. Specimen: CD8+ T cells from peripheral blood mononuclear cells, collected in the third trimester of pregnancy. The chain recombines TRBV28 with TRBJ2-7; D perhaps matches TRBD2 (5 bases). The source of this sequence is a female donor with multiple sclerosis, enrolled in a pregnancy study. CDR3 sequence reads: CASSLSGSSYEQYF. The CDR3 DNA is TGTGCCAGCAGTTTATCTGGGAGCTCCTACGAGCAGTACTTC.